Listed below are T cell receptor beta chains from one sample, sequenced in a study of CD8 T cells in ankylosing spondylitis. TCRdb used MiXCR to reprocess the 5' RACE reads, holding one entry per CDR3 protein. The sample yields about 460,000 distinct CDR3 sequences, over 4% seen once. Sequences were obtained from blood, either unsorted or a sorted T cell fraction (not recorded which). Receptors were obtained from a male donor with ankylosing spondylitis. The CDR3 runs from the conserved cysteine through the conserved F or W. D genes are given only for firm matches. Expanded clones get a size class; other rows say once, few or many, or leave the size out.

DNA: TGCGCCAGCAGCCACCGGGACAGTAACTATCATGAGCAGTACTTC; CDR3: CASSHRDSNYHEQYF; V: TRBV4-3; J: TRBJ2-7; size: many; D: TRBD1
DNA: TGCAGTGCGGACGGACAGACCACAGATACGCAGTATTTT; CDR3: CSADGQTTDTQYF; V: TRBV20-1; J: TRBJ2-3; size: many; D: NA
DNA: TGTGCCATCAGTGTAAGCCCCTCCTTTCGGGAGTACGAGCAGTACTTC; CDR3: CAISVSPSFREYEQYF; V: TRBV10-3; J: TRBJ2-7; size: many; D: NA
DNA: TGTGCCAGCAGCCCGGGACCGAGGAACACCGGGGAGCTGTTTTTT; CDR3: CASSPGPRNTGELFF; V: TRBV7-3; J: TRBJ2-2; size: NA; D: NA
DNA: TGCAGTGCTTTAAGGTGGAATGAGCAGTTCTTC; CDR3: CSALRWNEQFF; V: TRBV20-1; J: TRBJ2-1; size: few; D: NA
DNA: TGTGCCAGCAGCCCCGAAGGGGACGAGCAGTACTTC; CDR3: CASSPEGDEQYF; V: TRBV7-8; J: TRBJ2-7; size: many; D: NA
DNA: TGCGCCAGCAGCCCCCCCGGGTTGGACGAGCAGTACTTC; CDR3: CASSPPGLDEQYF; V: TRBV4-3; J: TRBJ2-7; size: few; D: NA
DNA: TGTGCCAGCAGCCAATACCCGACTTGGGGGGCCAACGTCCTGACTTTC; CDR3: CASSQYPTWGANVLTF; V: TRBV7-9; J: TRBJ2-6; size: many; D: NA
DNA: TGCGCCAGCAGCGGGGACAGTTCTAACTATGGCTACACCTTC; CDR3: CASSGDSSNYGYTF; V: TRBV4-3; J: TRBJ1-2; size: many; D: TRBD1
DNA: TGCGCCAGCAGCTTTGGCCAGGGTGCTGGCGGCTACACCTTC; CDR3: CASSFGQGAGGYTF; V: TRBV27; J: TRBJ1-2; size: many; D: NA
DNA: TGCGCCAGCAGCTTGGTAGGACGCAGACCCTACGAGCAGTACTTC; CDR3: CASSLVGRRPYEQYF; V: TRBV5-1; J: TRBJ2-7; size: many; D: NA
DNA: TGCAGTGCCGAAGGGTTGGGGGGAGGAACCTACGAGCAGTACTTC; CDR3: CSAEGLGGGTYEQYF; V: TRBV20-1; J: TRBJ2-7; size: NA; D: NA
DNA: TGTGCCAGCAGCTTTGCCTACGAGCAGTACTTC; CDR3: CASSFAYEQYF; V: TRBV6-6; J: TRBJ2-7; size: many; D: NA
DNA: TGTGCCAGCAGCCCGATTTCTGGGGGGAGAAACTATGGCTACACCTTC; CDR3: CASSPISGGRNYGYTF; V: TRBV7-2; J: TRBJ1-2; size: many; D: NA
DNA: TGTGCCAGTAGTACGATAACACCGGGGAGCACTGAAGCTTTCTTT; CDR3: CASSTITPGSTEAFF; V: TRBV19; J: TRBJ1-1; size: few; D: NA
DNA: TGTGCCACCAGTGATTACAGATTGACAGGGCTGTATGAGCAGTTCTTC; CDR3: CATSDYRLTGLYEQFF; V: TRBV24-1; J: TRBJ2-1; size: many; D: TRBD1
DNA: TGCGCCAGCAGCCTGGGACCAGTCGAGAGGGCCACTGAAGCTTTCTTT; CDR3: CASSLGPVERATEAFF; V: TRBV5-1; J: TRBJ1-1; size: few; D: NA